Reported below is one T cell receptor beta chain. The germline gives CDR1 SGHRS, CDR2 YFSETQ. With 2 bases clipped from V and 5 bases from J, the junction kept 3 bases outside the gene matches. The CDR3 consists of 14 residues. This entry belongs to a study of blood T cell repertoires in COVID-19. About the research overall: Sites in the United States, Italy and Spain provided acute and convalescent COVID-19 samples. The cDNA or gDNA used as material had been derived from T cells, B-cell-depleted T cells, or PBMCs.

Original methodology: Quantification of nucleated cells was approximated via reference gene primer amplification. Data came from immunoSEQ multiplex PCR; TCRdb stores just in-frame clones and leaves some out. V and J calls and clone size are those listed in that table; D and trimming were worked out from the DNA. Of 140,000 to 150,000 clones listed, around 81% are singletons. Sequenced material: peripheral blood. The TCR was taken from a human donor in a cohort sampled during active COVID-19. V gene TRBV5-1 combines with J gene TRBJ1-1; 10 bases match TRBD1. CDR3 residues: CASSFGTGETEAFF. The DNA of the CDR3 is TGCGCCAGCAGCTTCGGGACAGGGGAGACTGAAGCTTTCTTT. The complete variable domain, with remaining parts taken from reference TRBV5-1 and TRBJ1-1, reads KAGVTQTPRYLIKTRGQQVTLSCSPISGHRSVSWYQQTPGQGLQFLFEYFSETQRNKGNFPGRFSGRQFSNSRSEMNVSTLELGDSALYLCASSFGTGETEAFFGQGTRLTVV.